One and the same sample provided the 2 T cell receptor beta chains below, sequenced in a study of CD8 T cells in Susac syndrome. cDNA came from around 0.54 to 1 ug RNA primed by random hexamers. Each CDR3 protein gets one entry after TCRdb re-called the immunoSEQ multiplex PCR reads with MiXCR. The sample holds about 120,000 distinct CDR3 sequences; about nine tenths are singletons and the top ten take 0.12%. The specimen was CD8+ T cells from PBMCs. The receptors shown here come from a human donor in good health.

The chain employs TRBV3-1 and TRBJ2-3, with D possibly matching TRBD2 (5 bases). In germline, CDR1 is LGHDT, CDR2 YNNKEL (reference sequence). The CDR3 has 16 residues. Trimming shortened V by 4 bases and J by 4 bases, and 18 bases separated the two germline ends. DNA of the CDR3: TGTGCCAGCAGCCCCAGAAGGACGGGTAGCGCAGATACGCAGTATTTT. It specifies CASSPRRTGSADTQYF.

CDR3 sequence (DNA): TGTGCCAGCAGCTCGACCAACACCGGGGAGCTGTTTTTT. Translating it yields CASSSTNTGELFF. V gene TRBV7-3 combines with J gene TRBJ2-2; D unclear. The germline gives CDR1 SGHTA, CDR2 FQGTGA. CDR3 length: 13 residues. Trimming pared 4 bases from V and 2 bases from J, leaving 5 bases between. Combining the CDR3 with reference TRBV7-3 and TRBJ2-2 gives the whole variable domain GAGVSQTPSNKVTEKGKYVELRCDPISGHTALYWYRQSLGQGPEFLIYFQGTGAADDSGLPNDRFFAVRPEGSVSTLKIQRTERGDSAVYLCASSSTNTGELFFGEGSRLTVL.